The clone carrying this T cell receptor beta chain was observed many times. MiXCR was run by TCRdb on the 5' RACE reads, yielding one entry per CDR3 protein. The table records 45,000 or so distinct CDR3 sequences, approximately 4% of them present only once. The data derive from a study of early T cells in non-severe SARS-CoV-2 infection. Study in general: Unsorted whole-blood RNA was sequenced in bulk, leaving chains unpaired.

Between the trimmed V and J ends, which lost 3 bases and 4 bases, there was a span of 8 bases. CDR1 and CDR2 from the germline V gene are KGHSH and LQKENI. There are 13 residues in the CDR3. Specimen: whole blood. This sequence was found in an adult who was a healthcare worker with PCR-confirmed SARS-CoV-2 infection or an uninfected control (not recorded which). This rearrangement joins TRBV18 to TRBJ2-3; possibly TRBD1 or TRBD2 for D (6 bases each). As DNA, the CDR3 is TGTGCCAGCTCACCGGGGGGCTCAGATACGCAGTATTTT. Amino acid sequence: CASSPGGSDTQYF.